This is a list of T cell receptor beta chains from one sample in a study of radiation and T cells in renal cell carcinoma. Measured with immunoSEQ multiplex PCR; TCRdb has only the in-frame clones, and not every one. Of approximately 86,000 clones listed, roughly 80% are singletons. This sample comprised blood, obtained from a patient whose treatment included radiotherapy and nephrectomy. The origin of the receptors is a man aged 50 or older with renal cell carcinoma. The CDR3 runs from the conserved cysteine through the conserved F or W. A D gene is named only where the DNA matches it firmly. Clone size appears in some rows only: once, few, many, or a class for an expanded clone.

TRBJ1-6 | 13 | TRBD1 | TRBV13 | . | CASSFDRDSPLHF | TGTGCCAGCAGCTTCGACAGGGATTCACCCCTCCACTTT
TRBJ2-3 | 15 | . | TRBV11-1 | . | CASSFGGLVTDTQYF | TGTGCCAGCAGCTTTGGCGGCTTGGTCACAGATACGCAGTATTTT
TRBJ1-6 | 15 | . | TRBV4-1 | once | CASSPSGNSNSPLHF | TGCGCCAGCAGCCCGTCTGGAAATTCTAATTCACCCCTCCACTTT
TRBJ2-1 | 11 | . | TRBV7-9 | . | CASSLNNEQFF | TGTGCCAGCAGCCTTAACAATGAGCAGTTCTTC
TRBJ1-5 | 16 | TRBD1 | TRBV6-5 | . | CASSYRTGSGNQPQHF | TGTGCCAGCAGTTACAGGACAGGGTCTGGCAATCAGCCCCAGCATTTT
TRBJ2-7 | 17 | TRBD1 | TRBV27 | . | CASSTRQGETRLGEQYF | TGTGCCAGCAGTACGAGACAGGGGGAAACACGTCTGGGTGAGCAGTACTTC
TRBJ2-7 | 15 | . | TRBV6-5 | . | CASSYGGGDPREQYF | TGTGCCAGCAGTTACGGGGGCGGGGACCCGCGGGAGCAGTACTTC
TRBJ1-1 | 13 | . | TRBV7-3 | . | CASSLGTVGEAFF | TGTGCCAGCAGCCTAGGGACGGTGGGTGAAGCTTTCTTT
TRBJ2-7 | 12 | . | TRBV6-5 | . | CASREGASEQYF | TGTGCCAGCAGGGAGGGGGCGAGCGAGCAGTACTTC
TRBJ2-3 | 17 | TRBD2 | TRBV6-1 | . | CASSEFGLAGSTDTQYF | TGTGCCAGCAGTGAGTTCGGACTAGCGGGTTCCACAGATACGCAGTATTTT
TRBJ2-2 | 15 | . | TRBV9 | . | CASSPQGTLSGELFF | TGTGCCAGCAGCCCCCAGGGGACGTTGAGCGGGGAGCTGTTTTTT
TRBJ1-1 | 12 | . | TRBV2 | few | CATRRRDTEAFF | TGTGCCACTAGGAGGCGCGACACTGAAGCTTTCTTT
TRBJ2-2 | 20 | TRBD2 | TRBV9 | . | CASSVEVLWSGGASTGELFF | TGTGCCAGCAGCGTAGAGGTTCTGTGGTCGGGAGGGGCATCGACCGGGGAGCTGTTTTTT
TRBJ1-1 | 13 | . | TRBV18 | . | CASSPIGDTEAFF | TGTGCCAGCTCACCAATAGGTGACACTGAAGCTTTCTTT
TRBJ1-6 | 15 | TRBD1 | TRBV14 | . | CASSSAGGSNSPLHF | TGTGCCAGCAGTTCCGCAGGGGGCTCTAATTCACCCCTCCACTTT
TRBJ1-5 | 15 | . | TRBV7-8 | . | CASSLGVGGFQPQHF | TGTGCCAGCAGCTTAGGAGTGGGGGGTTTTCAGCCCCAGCATTTT
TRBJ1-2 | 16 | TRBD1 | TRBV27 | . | CASSPYTGTGGYGYTF | TGTGCCAGCAGTCCATACACCGGGACAGGGGGCTATGGCTACACCTTC
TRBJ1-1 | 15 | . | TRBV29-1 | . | CSVGVRGRGNTEAFF | TGCAGCGTCGGGGTCCGAGGGAGGGGGAACACTGAAGCTTTCTTT
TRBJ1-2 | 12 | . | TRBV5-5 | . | CASSLEVVGYTF | TGTGCCAGCAGCTTGGAAGTCGTCGGCTACACCTTC
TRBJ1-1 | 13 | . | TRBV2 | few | CASSLGLNTEAFF | TGTGCCAGCAGTCTGGGGCTAAACACTGAAGCTTTCTTT
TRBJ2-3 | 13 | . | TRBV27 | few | CASSFLGGDTQYF | TGTGCCAGCAGTTTTTTAGGAGGAGATACGCAGTATTTT
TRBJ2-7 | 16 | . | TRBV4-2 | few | CASSQSRGAPAYEQYF | TGTGCCAGCAGCCAATCACGGGGAGCACCAGCCTACGAGCAGTACTTC
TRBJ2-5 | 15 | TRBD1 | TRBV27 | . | CASSRRTGGLETQYF | TGTGCCAGCAGCCGTCGGACAGGGGGCTTAGAGACCCAGTACTTC
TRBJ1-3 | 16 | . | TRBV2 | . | CASSEGRGISGNTIYF | TGTGCCAGCAGTGAAGGGAGAGGCATCTCTGGAAACACCATATATTTT
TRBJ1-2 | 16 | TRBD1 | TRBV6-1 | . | CASSEATGTEASGYTF | TGTGCCAGCAGTGAAGCAACCGGGACAGAAGCTAGTGGCTACACCTTC
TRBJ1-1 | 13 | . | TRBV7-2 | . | CASSLVSYTEAFF | TGTGCCAGCAGCTTAGTATCTTACACTGAAGCTTTCTTT
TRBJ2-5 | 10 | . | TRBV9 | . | CASSVKTQYF | TGTGCCAGCAGCGTAAAGACCCAGTACTTC
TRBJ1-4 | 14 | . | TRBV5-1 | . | CASSFGVREEKLFF | TGCGCCAGCAGCTTTGGGGTTCGAGAAGAAAAACTGTTTTTT
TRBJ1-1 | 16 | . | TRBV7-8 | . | CASSHQLAGANTEAFF | TGTGCCAGCAGCCACCAGCTGGCAGGGGCCAACACTGAAGCTTTCTTT
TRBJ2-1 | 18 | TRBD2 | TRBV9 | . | CASSVGTSGTQSYNEQFF | TGTGCCAGCAGCGTAGGGACTAGCGGGACCCAATCCTACAATGAGCAGTTCTTC
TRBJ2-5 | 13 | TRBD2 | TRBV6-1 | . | CASRLTSDGTQYF | TGTGCCAGCCGGCTGACTAGCGATGGGACCCAGTACTTC
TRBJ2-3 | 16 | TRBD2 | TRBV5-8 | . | CASSWGLAGTTDTQYF | TGTGCCAGCAGCTGGGGACTAGCGGGAACAACAGATACGCAGTATTTT
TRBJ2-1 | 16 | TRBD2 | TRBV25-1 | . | CASSEPRGGSYNEQFF | TGTGCCAGCAGTGAGCCCCGGGGGGGCTCCTACAATGAGCAGTTCTTC
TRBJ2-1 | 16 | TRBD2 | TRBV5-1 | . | CASSLVGGTPNNEQFF | TGCGCCAGCAGCCTGGTCGGGGGGACGCCTAACAATGAGCAGTTCTTC
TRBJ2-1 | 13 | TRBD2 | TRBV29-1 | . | CSVGLASLNEQFF | TGCAGCGTTGGACTAGCTAGTCTCAATGAGCAGTTCTTC
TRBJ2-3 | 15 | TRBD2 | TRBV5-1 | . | CASSFGTSGPGTQYF | TGCGCCAGCAGCTTTGGGACTAGCGGACCGGGTACGCAGTATTTT
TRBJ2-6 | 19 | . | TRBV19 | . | CASLPTGRSVRSGANVLTF | TGTGCCAGTCTTCCGACAGGGAGGTCGGTACGTTCTGGGGCCAACGTCCTGACTTTC
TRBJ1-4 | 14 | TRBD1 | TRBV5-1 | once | CASSLQGRGEKLFF | TGCGCCAGCAGCCTACAGGGGCGGGGAGAAAAACTGTTTTTT
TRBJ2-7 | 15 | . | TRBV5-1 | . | CASSSGRLPSYEQYF | TGCGCCAGCAGCTCAGGACGGCTCCCCTCCTACGAGCAGTACTTC
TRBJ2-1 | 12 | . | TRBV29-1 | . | CSDHREGNEQFF | TGCAGCGACCACAGGGAGGGCAATGAGCAGTTCTTC
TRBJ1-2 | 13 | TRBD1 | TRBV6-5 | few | CASSQGQGAGYTF | TGTGCCAGCAGCCAGGGACAGGGGGCGGGCTACACCTTC
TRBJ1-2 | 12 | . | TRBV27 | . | CASKGRNYGYTF | TGTGCCAGCAAGGGACGGAACTATGGCTACACCTTC